This is a list of T cell receptor beta chains from one sample in a study of a mutant IDH1 vaccine in newly diagnosed glioma. Data came from immunoSEQ multiplex PCR; TCRdb stores just in-frame clones and leaves some out. Among around 53,000 clones listed, under 85% were seen once. No antigen has been identified for these receptors. Sequenced material: PBMCs, taken from a glioma patient whose treatment included an IDH1 peptide vaccine. The source is a man aged 40-55 years with glioma. CDR3s include the opening cysteine and the closing phenylalanine or tryptophan. A D gene is named only where the DNA matches it firmly. Not every row has a clone size; where given, it reads once, few, many or a size class.

TRBV5-1	TRBD2	once	TRBJ2-7	TGCGCCAGCAGATCAACTAGCGGGGGGAACTACGAGCAGTACTTC	CASRSTSGGNYEQYF
TRBV6-4	-	-	TRBJ1-2	TGTGCCAGCAGGTCAGATAACTATGGCTACACCTTC	CASRSDNYGYTF
TRBV12-5	-	once	TRBJ1-5	TGTGCTAGTGGTTCTCATCAGCCCCAGCATTTT	CASGSHQPQHF
TRBV2	-	-	TRBJ1-5	TGTGCCAGCAGTGAAGAGTGGGGGCTTCAGCCCCAGCATTTT	CASSEEWGLQPQHF
TRBV2	-	-	TRBJ1-2	TGTGCCAGCAGTGAATATCCCCGGGTCTACTATGGCTACACCTTC	CASSEYPRVYYGYTF
TRBV7-9	-	-	TRBJ1-2	TGTGCCAGCAGCTACATCTCCTCAGGGGTGTACGGCTACACCTTC	CASSYISSGVYGYTF
TRBV5-1	TRBD1	-	TRBJ1-1	TGCGCCAGCAGCGTACAGGGGAGTGAAGCTTTCTTT	CASSVQGSEAFF
TRBV4-1	-	-	TRBJ2-5	TGCGCCAGCAGCCCGCCTTTGGGGAAGGAAGAGACCCAGTACTTC	CASSPPLGKEETQYF
TRBV2	-	-	TRBJ2-3	TGTGCCAGCAGGTGGTACACCACAGATACGCAGTATTTT	CASRWYTTDTQYF
TRBV23-1	-	few	TRBJ1-2	TGCGCCAGCAGGGACATCCAGGGGTTATACTATGGCTACACCTTC	CASRDIQGLYYGYTF
TRBV30	-	-	TRBJ2-3	TGTGCCTGGAGTGTACAACAGGCAGATACGCAGTATTTT	CAWSVQQADTQYF
TRBV6-5	TRBD2	-	TRBJ2-7	TGTGCCAGCAGTTACTCACTAGCGGGGGTGTACGAGCAGTACTTC	CASSYSLAGVYEQYF
TRBV15	-	-	TRBJ2-7	TGTGCCACCAGCATAAGCAGGGTTGGCTACGAGCAGTACTTC	CATSISRVGYEQYF
TRBV29-1	-	-	TRBJ1-6	TGCAGCGCCCGAGGCGCGGGCGAGGGGTCACCCCTCCACTTT	CSARGAGEGSPLHF
TRBV2	-	-	TRBJ1-2	TGTGCCAGCACCGAAGGGGGGCAGAAATTCTATGGCTACACCTTC	CASTEGGQKFYGYTF
TRBV10-1	TRBD1	-	TRBJ1-2	TGCGCCAGCAGTCCCGGACAGGGTGGCGGCTACACCTTC	CASSPGQGGGYTF
TRBV7-8	TRBD2	-	TRBJ2-1	TGTGCCAGCAGCTTAGGGACTAGCGGGGGGGTAAATGAGCAGTTCTTC	CASSLGTSGGVNEQFF
TRBV9	TRBD2	-	TRBJ2-3	TGTGCCAGCAGCCCAGCGGGGGGGCTTAGCACAGATACGCAGTATTTT	CASSPAGGLSTDTQYF
TRBV6-6	-	-	TRBJ1-6	TGTGCCAGCAGTTACGTCGGGGAGGGCTCGAGATCACCCCTCCACTTT	CASSYVGEGSRSPLHF
TRBV5-6	-	few	TRBJ2-3	TGTGCCAGCAGAACTCCCCCTAGCACAGATACGCAGTATTTT	CASRTPPSTDTQYF
TRBV10-2	-	-	TRBJ1-6	TGCGCCAGCAGTGAGGGGAGGGGAACGGATAATTCACCCCTCCACTTT	CASSEGRGTDNSPLHF
TRBV5-1	-	-	TRBJ1-1	TGCGCCAGCAGCTTGGGGGGTATGAACACTGAAGCTTTCTTT	CASSLGGMNTEAFF
TRBV7-9	-	-	TRBJ1-2	TGTGCCAGCAGCCCATGGGACATGGGGGGCTACACCTTC	CASSPWDMGGYTF
TRBV7-6	TRBD1	once	TRBJ2-5	TGTGCCAGCAGCTTCCTGACAGGGCTGGAGACCCAGTACTTC	CASSFLTGLETQYF
TRBV2	TRBD1	-	TRBJ1-2	TGTGCCAGCAGCCTAAGACAGGGGGCCTACTATGGCTACACCTTC	CASSLRQGAYYGYTF
TRBV29-1	-	-	TRBJ2-3	TGCAGCGTTGAAGATCAATGGCTAGAGGGGGTCGCCACAGATACGCAGTATTTT	CSVEDQWLEGVATDTQYF
TRBV30	-	-	TRBJ2-7	TGTGCCTGGAGTGTAAGGGGCTACGAGCAGTACTTC	CAWSVRGYEQYF
TRBV2	-	few	TRBJ1-6	TGTGCCAGCAGAGACGTATCCCTCCACTTT	CASRDVSLHF
TRBV6-6	-	once	TRBJ2-1	TGTGCCAGCTCCTTAGGGGGAGCGGGGACATACAATGAGCAGTTCTTC	CASSLGGAGTYNEQFF
TRBV5-1	-	-	TRBJ1-1	TGCGCCAGCAGCCCCGGTTTTGTCCCTACGCCCCAGAACACTGAAGCTTTCTTT	CASSPGFVPTPQNTEAFF
TRBV6-6	-	-	TRBJ1-5	TGTGCCGGCCACCACAATAGCAATCAGCCCCAGCATTTT	CAGHHNSNQPQHF
TRBV7-9	-	-	TRBJ2-5	TGTGCCAGCAGCTTCGGGGGCTTGAGGGAGACCCAGTACTTC	CASSFGGLRETQYF
TRBV7-2	TRBD2	few	TRBJ2-5	TGTGCCAGCAGCCCAGGGACTAGCGGGGGGGCGGGTGAGACCCAGTACTTC	CASSPGTSGGAGETQYF
TRBV5-8	-	-	TRBJ2-7	TGTGCCAGCAGGTGGAGGGAGCGCGAGCAGTACTTC	CASRWREREQYF
TRBV7-2	-	-	TRBJ2-3	TGTGCCAGCAGCTTAATGCTCGTAACAGATACGCAGTATTTT	CASSLMLVTDTQYF
TRBV6-6	-	-	TRBJ1-5	TGTGCCAGCAGTTACTGGGCCTATAGCAATCAGCCCCAGCATTTT	CASSYWAYSNQPQHF
TRBV10-3	-	-	TRBJ1-1	TGTGCCACCGGGTGGGAGAACACTGAAGCTTTCTTT	CATGWENTEAFF
TRBV4-2	TRBD1	-	TRBJ2-1	TGTGCCAGCGGGACAGGGGGGAACAATGAGCAGTTCTTC	CASGTGGNNEQFF
TRBV30	-	-	TRBJ1-5	TGTGCCTGGATGGCTCCCGTTGGTAATCAGCCCCAGCATTTT	CAWMAPVGNQPQHF
TRBV6-1	-	-	TRBJ1-1	TGTGCCAGCAGACCAGACAGGAGGGCTTTCTTT	CASRPDRRAFF
TRBV6-5	TRBD1	-	TRBJ1-5	TGTGCCAGCAGTACCCTACAGGGGAGCAATCAGCCCCAGCATTTT	CASSTLQGSNQPQHF
TRBV5-8	-	-	TRBJ1-5	TGTGCCAGCAGCTTGTCGCAGGGCGGGGTGTTTCAGCCCCAGCATTTT	CASSLSQGGVFQPQHF
TRBV5-4	-	-	TRBJ1-6	TGTGCCAGCAGATCTCTACTAGAATCACCCCTCCACTTT	CASRSLLESPLHF
TRBV6-5	-	-	TRBJ1-1	TGTGCCAGCAGTCCGGGGTTAACGGCTGAAGCTTTCTTT	CASSPGLTAEAFF
TRBV19	-	once	TRBJ1-2	TGTGCCAGTTCGCAGTGGAACTATGGCTACACCTTC	CASSQWNYGYTF
TRBV5-1	TRBD1	-	TRBJ1-1	TGCGCCAGCAGCTTGGGACAGGGTATTCTCACTGAAGCTTTCTTT	CASSLGQGILTEAFF
TRBV29-1	TRBD1	-	TRBJ1-1	TGCAGCGGTACGGGACAGGAGAACACTGAAGCTTTCTTT	CSGTGQENTEAFF
TRBV18	-	-	TRBJ1-6	TGTGCCAGCTCACCAGAAAGCTCCTATAATTCACCCCTCCACTTT	CASSPESSYNSPLHF
TRBV4-1	TRBD1	-	TRBJ1-6	TGCGCCAGCAGTCCGCCGAGGGTGACAGGGGGCAGTTCACCCCTCCACTTT	CASSPPRVTGGSSPLHF
TRBV5-1	-	-	TRBJ1-3	TGCGCCAGCACCAACTCCGGGACATTAGGAAACACCATATATTTT	CASTNSGTLGNTIYF
TRBV7-2	-	-	TRBJ1-5	TGTGCCAGTAGTCAACAAAGCTATAGCAATCAGCCCCAGCATTTT	CASSQQSYSNQPQHF